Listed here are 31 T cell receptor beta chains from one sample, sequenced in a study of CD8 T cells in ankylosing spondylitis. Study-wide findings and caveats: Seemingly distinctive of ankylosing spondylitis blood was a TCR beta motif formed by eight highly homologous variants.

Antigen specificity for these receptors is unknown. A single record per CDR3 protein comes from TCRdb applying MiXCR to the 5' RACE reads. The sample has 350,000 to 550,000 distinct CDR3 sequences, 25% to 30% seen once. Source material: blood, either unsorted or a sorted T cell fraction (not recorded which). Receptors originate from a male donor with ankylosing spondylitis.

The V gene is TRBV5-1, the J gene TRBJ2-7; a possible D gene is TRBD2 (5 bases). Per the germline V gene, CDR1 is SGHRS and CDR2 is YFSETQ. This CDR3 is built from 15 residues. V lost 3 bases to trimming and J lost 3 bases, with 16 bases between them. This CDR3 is CASSSLGSAGYEQYF. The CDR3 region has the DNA TGCGCCAGCAGCTCCCTGGGTAGCGCCGGCTACGAGCAGTACTTC. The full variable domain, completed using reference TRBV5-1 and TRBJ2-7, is KAGVTQTPRYLIKTRGQQVTLSCSPISGHRSVSWYQQTPGQGLQFLFEYFSETQRNKGNFPGRFSGRQFSNSRSEMNVSTLELGDSALYLCASSSLGSAGYEQYFGPGTRLTVT.

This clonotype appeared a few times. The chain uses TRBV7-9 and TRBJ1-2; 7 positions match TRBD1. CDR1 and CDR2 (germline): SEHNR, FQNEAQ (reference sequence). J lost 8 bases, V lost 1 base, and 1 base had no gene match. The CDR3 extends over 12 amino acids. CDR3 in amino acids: CASSLEGGGYTF. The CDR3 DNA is TGTGCCAGCAGCTTAGAAGGGGGCGGCTACACCTTC.

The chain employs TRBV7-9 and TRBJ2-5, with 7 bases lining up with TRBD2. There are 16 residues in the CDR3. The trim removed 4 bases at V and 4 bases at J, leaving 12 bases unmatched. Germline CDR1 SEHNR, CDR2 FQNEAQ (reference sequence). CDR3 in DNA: TGTGCCAGCAGCTCCCGGACACCCTCGGGAGGAGAGACCCAGTACTTC. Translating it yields CASSSRTPSGGETQYF. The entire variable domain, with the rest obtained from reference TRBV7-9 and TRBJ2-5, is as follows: DTGVSQNPRHKITKRGQNVTFRCDPISEHNRLYWYRQTLGQGPEFLTYFQNEAQLEKSRLLSDRFSAERPKGSFSTLEIQRTEQGDSAMYLCASSSRTPSGGETQYFGPGTRLLVL.

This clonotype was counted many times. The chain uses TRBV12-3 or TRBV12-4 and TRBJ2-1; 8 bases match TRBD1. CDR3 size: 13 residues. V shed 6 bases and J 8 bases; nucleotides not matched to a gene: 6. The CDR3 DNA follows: TGTGCCAGCAGGGGACAGGTCCCCCATGAGCAGTTCTTC. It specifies CASRGQVPHEQFF.

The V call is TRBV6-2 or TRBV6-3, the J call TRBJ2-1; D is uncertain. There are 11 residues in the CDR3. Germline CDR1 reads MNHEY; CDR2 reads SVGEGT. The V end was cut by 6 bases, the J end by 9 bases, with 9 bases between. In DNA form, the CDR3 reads TGTGCCAGCAGACTGCGGAGTGAGCAGTTCTTC. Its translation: CASRLRSEQFF.

DNA for the CDR3: TGTGCCAGCAGCCCCCCGGGCCGGGGCTTTTATGGCTACACCTTC. It encodes CASSPPGRGFYGYTF. The V and J genes are TRBV2 and TRBJ1-2, with D perhaps matching TRBD1 (5 bases). The germline V and J ends were trimmed by 6 bases and 5 bases, with 19 bases remaining between them. The germline V gene has CDR1 SNHLY and CDR2 FYNNEI. This CDR3 is built from 15 residues. The full variable domain, with the rest looked up from reference TRBV2 and TRBJ1-2, is EPEVTQTPSHQVTQMGQEVILRCVPISNHLYFYWYRQILGQKVEFLVSFYNNEISEKSEIFDDQFSVERPDGSNFTLKIRSTKLEDSAMYFCASSPPGRGFYGYTFGSGTRLTVV.

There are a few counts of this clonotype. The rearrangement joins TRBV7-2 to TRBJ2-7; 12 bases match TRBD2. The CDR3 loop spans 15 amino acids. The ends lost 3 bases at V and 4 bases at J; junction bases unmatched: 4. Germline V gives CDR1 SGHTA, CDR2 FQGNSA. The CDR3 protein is CASSFDLAGGYEQYF. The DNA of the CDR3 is TGTGCCAGCAGCTTCGATCTAGCGGGAGGGTACGAGCAGTACTTC.

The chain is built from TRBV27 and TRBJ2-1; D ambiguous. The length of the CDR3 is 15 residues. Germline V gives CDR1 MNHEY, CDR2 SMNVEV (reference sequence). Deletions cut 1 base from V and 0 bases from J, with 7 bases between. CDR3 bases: TGTGCCAGCAGTTTATGGTCGAACTCCTACAATGAGCAGTTCTTC. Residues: CASSLWSNSYNEQFF.

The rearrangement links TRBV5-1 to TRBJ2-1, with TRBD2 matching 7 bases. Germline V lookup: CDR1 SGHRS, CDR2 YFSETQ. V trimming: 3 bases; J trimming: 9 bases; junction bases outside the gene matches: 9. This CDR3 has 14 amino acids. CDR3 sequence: CASSSGTTSAEQFF. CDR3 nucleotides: TGCGCCAGCAGCTCCGGGACTACCTCGGCTGAGCAGTTCTTC.

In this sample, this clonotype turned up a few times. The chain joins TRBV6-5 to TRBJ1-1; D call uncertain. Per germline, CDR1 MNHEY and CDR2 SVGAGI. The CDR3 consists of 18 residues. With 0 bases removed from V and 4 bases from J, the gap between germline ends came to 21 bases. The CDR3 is CASSYSAQGPWSGTEAFF. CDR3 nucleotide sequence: TGTGCCAGCAGTTACTCGGCTCAAGGGCCGTGGTCGGGCACTGAAGCTTTCTTT.

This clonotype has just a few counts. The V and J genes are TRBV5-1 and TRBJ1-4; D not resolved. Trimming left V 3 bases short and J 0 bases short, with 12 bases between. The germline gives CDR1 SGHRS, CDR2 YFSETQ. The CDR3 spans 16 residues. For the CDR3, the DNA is TGCGCCAGCAGCTATACCGGAGCGTCAACTAATGAAAAACTGTTTTTT. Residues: CASSYTGASTNEKLFF.

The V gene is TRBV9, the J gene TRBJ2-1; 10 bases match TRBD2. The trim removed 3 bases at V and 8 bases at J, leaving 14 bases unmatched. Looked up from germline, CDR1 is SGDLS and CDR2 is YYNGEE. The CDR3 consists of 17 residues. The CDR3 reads CASSARLAGTGLDEQFF. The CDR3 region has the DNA TGTGCCAGCAGCGCCAGACTAGCGGGTACAGGATTGGATGAGCAGTTCTTC.

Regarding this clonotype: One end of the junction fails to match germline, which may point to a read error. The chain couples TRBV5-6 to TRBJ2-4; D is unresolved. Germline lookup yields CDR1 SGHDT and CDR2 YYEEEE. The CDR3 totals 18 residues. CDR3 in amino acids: CASSLVGLSGDARNIQYF. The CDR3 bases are TGTGCCAGCAGCTTGGTCGGCCTTTCCGGAGATGCCAGAAACATTCAGTACTTC.

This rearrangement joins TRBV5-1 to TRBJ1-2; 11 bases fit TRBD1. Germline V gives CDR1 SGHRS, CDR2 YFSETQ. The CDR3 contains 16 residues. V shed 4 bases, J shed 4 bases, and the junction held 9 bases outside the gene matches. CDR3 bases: TGCGCCAGCAGCCCAGGACAGGGGGCTATTGGCTATGGCTACACCTTC. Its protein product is CASSPGQGAIGYGYTF.

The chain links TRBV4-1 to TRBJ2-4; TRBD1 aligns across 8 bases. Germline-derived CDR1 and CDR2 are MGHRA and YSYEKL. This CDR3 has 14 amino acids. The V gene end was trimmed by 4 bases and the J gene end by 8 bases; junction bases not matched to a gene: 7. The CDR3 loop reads CASSRADRGDIQYF. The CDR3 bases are TGCGCCAGCAGCCGCGCCGACAGGGGTGACATTCAGTACTTC.

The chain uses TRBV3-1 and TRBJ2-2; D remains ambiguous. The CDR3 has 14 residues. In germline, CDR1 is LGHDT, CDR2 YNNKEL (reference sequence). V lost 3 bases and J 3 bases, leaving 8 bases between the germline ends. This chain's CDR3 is CASSQPQYTGELFF. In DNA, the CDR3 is TGTGCCAGCAGCCAGCCACAGTACACCGGGGAGCTGTTTTTT.

The CDR3 sequence: CSAASASKTLEQYF. The CDR3 nucleotides are TGCAGTGCTGCCTCGGCGTCAAAAACCCTCGAGCAGTACTTC. The chain uses TRBV20-1 and TRBJ2-7; no reliable D call. Germline CDR1 DFQATT, CDR2 SNEGSKA (reference sequence). V lost 5 bases, J lost 6 bases, and 20 bases lay in between. The CDR3 runs 14 residues.

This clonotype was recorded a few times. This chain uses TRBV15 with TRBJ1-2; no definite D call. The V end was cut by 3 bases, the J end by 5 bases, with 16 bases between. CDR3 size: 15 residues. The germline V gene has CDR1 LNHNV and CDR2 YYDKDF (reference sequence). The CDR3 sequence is CATSSKVGQRYGYTF. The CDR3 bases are TGTGCCACCAGCAGCAAAGTGGGCCAGAGGTATGGCTACACCTTC. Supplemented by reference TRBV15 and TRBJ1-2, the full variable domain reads DAMVIQNPRYQVTQFGKPVTLSCSQTLNHNVMYWYQQKSSQAPKLLFHYYDKDFNNEADTPDNFQSRRPNTSFCFLDIRSPGLGDTAMYLCATSSKVGQRYGYTFGSGTRLTVV.

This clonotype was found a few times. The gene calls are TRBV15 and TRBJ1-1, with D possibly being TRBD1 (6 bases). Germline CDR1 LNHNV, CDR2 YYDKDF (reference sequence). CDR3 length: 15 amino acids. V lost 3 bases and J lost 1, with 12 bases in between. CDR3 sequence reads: CATSSPGQPNTEAFF. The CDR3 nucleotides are TGTGCCACCAGCAGTCCAGGACAGCCGAACACTGAAGCTTTCTTT.

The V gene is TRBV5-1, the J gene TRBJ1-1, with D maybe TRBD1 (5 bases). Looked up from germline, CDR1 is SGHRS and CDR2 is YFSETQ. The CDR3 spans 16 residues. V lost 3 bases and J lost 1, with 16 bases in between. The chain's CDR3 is CASSSRSQRGNTEAFF. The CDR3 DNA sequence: TGCGCCAGCAGCTCTCGATCCCAGAGGGGGAACACTGAAGCTTTCTTT.

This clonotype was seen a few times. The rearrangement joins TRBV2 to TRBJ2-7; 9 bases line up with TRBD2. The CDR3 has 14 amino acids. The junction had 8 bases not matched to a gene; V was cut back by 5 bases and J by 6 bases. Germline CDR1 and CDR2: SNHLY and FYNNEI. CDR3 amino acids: CASSLSGSSIEQYF. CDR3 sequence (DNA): TGTGCCAGCAGTCTTAGCGGGAGTAGCATCGAGCAGTACTTC.

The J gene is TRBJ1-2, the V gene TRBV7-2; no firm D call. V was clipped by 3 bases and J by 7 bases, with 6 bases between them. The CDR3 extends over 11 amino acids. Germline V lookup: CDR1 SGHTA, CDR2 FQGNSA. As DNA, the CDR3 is TGTGCCAGCAGCTTTGAAGGTGGCTACACCTTC. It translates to CASSFEGGYTF.

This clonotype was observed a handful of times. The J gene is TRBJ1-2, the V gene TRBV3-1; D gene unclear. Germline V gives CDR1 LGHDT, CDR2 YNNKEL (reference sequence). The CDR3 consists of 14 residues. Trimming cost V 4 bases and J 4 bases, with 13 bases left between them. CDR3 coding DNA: TGTGCCAGCAGCCCGCCACAGATACTCTATGGCTACACCTTC. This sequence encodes CASSPPQILYGYTF.

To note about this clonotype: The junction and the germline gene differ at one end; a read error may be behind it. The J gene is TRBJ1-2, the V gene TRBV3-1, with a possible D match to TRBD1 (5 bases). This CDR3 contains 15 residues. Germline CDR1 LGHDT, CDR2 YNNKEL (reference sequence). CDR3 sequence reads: CASGHRGGWNYGYTF. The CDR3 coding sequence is TGTGCCAGCGGCCACCGGGGCGGCTGGAATTATGGCTACACCTTC.

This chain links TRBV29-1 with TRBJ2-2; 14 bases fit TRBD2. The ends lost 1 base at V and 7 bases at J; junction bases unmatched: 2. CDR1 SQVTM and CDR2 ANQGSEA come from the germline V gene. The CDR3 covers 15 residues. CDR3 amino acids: CSVEVGLAGGGELFF. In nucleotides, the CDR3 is TGCAGCGTTGAAGTCGGACTAGCGGGAGGCGGGGAGCTGTTTTTT.

The CDR3 coding sequence is TGCGCCAGCAGCTCCGGGCAGGCCTCGGGGACCACAGATACGCAGTATTTT. Residues: CASSSGQASGTTDTQYF. The chain couples TRBV5-1 to TRBJ2-3; D tentatively reads TRBD1 or TRBD2 (5 bases each). V dropped 3 bases and J dropped 2 bases, with 19 bases sitting between them. CDR1 and CDR2 (germline): SGHRS, YFSETQ. This CDR3 has 17 amino acids.

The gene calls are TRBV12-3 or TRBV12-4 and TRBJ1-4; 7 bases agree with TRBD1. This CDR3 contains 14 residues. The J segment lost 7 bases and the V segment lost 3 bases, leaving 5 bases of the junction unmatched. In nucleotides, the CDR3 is TGTGCCAGCAGTTTCGGCAGGGGGTCTGAAAAACTGTTTTTT. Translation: CASSFGRGSEKLFF.

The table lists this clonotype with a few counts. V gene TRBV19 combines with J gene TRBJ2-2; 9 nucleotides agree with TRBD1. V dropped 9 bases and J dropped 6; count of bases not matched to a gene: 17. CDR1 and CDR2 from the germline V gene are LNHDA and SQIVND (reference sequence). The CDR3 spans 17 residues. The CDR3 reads CASGSRDRVFFAGELFF. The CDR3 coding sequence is TGTGCCAGCGGGTCCCGGGACAGGGTTTTCTTTGCCGGGGAGCTGTTTTTT.

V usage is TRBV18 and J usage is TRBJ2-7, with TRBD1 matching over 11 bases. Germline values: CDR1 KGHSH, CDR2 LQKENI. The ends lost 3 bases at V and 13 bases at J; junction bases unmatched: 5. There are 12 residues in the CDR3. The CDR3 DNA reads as TGTGCCAGCTCACCGGGGGACAGGGGGATTTACTTC. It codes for CASSPGDRGIYF.

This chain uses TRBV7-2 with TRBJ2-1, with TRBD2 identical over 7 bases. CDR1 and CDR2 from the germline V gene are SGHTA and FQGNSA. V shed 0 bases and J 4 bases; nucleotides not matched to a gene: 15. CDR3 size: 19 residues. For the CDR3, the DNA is TGTGCCAGCAGCTTAGCCCTAGCGGTTCAATACATATTATACAATGAGCAGTTCTTC. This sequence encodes CASSLALAVQYILYNEQFF.

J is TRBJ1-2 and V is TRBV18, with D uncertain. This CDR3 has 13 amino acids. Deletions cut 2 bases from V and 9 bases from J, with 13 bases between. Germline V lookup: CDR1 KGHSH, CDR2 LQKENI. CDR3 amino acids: CASSPDLGSSYTF. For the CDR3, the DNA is TGTGCCAGCTCACCAGACCTGGGGTCTAGCTACACCTTC.